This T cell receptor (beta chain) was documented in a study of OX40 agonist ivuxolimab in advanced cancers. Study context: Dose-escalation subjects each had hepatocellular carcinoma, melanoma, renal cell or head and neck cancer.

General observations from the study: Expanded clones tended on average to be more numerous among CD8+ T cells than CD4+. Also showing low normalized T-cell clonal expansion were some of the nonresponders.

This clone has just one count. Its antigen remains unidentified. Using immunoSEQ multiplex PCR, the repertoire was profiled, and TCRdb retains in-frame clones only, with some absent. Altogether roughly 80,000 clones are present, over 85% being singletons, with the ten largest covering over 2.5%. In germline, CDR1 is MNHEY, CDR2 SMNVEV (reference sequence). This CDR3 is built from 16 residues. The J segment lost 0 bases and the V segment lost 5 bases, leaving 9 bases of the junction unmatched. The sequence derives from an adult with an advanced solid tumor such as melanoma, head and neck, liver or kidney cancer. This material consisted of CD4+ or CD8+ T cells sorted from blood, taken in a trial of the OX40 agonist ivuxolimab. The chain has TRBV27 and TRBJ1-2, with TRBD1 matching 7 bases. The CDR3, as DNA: TGTGCCAGCAGTCGAACGTATACAGGGGCTAACTATGGCTACACCTTC. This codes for CASSRTYTGANYGYTF.